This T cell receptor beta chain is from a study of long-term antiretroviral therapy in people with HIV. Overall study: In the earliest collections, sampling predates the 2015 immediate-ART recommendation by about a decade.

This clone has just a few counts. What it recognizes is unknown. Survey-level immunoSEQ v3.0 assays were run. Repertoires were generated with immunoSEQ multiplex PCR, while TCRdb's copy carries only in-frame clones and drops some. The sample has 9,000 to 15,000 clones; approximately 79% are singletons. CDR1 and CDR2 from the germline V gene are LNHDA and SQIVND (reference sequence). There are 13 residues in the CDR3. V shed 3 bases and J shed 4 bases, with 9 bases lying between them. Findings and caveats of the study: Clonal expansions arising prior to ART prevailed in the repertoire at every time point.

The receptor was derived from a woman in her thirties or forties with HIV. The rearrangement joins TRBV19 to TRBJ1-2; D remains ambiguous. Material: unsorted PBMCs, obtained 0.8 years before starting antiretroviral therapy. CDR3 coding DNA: TGTGCCAGTAGTATTGCCCACCTCTATGGCTACACCTTC. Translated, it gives CASSIAHLYGYTF.